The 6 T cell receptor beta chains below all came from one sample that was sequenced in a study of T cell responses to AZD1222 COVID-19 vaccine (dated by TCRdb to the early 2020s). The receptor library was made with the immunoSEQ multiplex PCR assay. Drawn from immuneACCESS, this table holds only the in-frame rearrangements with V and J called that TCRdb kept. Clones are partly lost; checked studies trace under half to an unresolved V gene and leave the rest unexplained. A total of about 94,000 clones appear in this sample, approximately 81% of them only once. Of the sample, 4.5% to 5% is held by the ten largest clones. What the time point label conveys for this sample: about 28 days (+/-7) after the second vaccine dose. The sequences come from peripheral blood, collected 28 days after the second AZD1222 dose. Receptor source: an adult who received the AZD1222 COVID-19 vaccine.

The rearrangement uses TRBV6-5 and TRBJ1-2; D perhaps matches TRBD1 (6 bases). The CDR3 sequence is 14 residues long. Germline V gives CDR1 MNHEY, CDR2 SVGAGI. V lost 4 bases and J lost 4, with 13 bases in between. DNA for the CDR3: TGTGCCAGCAGTTCCGCCGGGGGGCTCTATGGCTACACCTTC. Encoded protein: CASSSAGGLYGYTF.

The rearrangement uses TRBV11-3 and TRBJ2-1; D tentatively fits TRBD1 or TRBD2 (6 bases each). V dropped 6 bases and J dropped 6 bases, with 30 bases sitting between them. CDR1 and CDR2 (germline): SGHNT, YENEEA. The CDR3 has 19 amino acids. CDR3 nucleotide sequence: TGTGCCAGCAGACCCAGCCCAATACATCCCGGGGGCCTGACCAATGAGCAGTTCTTC. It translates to CASRPSPIHPGGLTNEQFF. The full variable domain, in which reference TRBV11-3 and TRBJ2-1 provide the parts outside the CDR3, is EAGVVQSPRYKIIEKKQPVAFWCNPISGHNTLYWYLQNLGQGPELLIRYENEEAVDDSQLPKDRFSAERLKGVDSTLKIQPAELGDSAVYLCASRPSPIHPGGLTNEQFFGPGTRLTVL.

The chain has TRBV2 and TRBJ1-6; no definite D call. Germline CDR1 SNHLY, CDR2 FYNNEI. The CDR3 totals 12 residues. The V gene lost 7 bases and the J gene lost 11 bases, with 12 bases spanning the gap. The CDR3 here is CASTGEGTPLHF. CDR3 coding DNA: TGTGCCAGCACCGGAGAAGGGACACCCCTCCACTTT.

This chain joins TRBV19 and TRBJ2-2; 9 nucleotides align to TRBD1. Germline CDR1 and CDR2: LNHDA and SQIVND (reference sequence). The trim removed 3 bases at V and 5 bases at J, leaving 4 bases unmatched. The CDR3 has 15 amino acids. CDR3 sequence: CASSMRDRATGELFF. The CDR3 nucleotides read TGTGCCAGTAGTATGCGGGACAGGGCGACCGGGGAGCTGTTTTTT.

In DNA, the CDR3 is TGTGCCAGCAGTTCCTCCCGGACTAGCGGGGGAGGGCCCAATGAGCAGTTCTTC. Its translation is CASSSSRTSGGGPNEQFF. This chain connects TRBV28 to TRBJ2-1, with 13 bases matching TRBD2. Losses at the gene ends were 4 bases for V and 6 bases for J; bases not matched to a gene: 12. The CDR3 runs 18 residues. Germline V CDR1 and CDR2: MDHEN, SYDVKM.

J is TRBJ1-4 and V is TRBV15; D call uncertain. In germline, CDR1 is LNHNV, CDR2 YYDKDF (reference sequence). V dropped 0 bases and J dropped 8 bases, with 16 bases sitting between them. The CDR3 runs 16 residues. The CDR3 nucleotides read TGTGCCACCAGCAGAGAAGTTGCGGGGTTTGGCGAAAAACTGTTTTTT. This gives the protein CATSREVAGFGEKLFF.